These 19 T cell receptor beta chains were sequenced from one sample in a study of chemoradiotherapy in HPV16-positive cancers (dated by TCRdb to the early 2020s). The method was the immunoSEQ multiplex PCR assay. Entries here come from immuneACCESS through TCRdb and include only in-frame sequences with V and J called. Some clones fail to appear in such tables; in the studies checked, an unresolved V gene covers under half of the shortfall, and the cause of the remainder is unknown. The sample table contains more than 2,500 clones; only one count was recorded for 75% to 85% of them. The ten largest clones add up to 8% to 9.5% of the sample. Here the sequenced sample was tumor tissue, taken from a patient who underwent chemoradiotherapy. The receptor set was obtained from a human donor with HPV-associated anogenital cancer.

CDR3 amino acids: CASSIRGDLYNEQFF. The CDR3 DNA follows: TGTGCCAGTAGTATCAGAGGGGATCTCTACAATGAGCAGTTCTTC. This chain connects TRBV19 to TRBJ2-1; either TRBD1 or TRBD2 may supply D (5 bases each). The CDR3 runs to 15 residues. Germline CDR1 reads LNHDA; CDR2 reads SQIVND (reference sequence). V gave up 3 bases and J gave up 3 bases, with 12 bases separating them.

This chain joins TRBV4-2 and TRBJ2-5; a weak D match, TRBD2 (6 bases). CDR1 is LGHNA, CDR2 YNFKEQ, per germline. The CDR3 is 14 amino acids. Trimming cost V 0 bases and J 5 bases, with 10 bases left between them. The CDR3 loop is CASSQDYGGETQYF. The CDR3 DNA sequence: TGTGCCAGCAGCCAAGATTATGGAGGGGAGACCCAGTACTTC.

CDR3 nucleotide sequence: TGTGCCAGCAGCCCTAGGTGGGCGGGGGAATTCGTTGATGAGCAGTTCTTC. It is translated as CASSPRWAGEFVDEQFF. This chain uses TRBV7-9 with TRBJ2-1; the match to TRBD2 covers 7 bases. The germline V gene has CDR1 SEHNR and CDR2 FQNEAQ (reference sequence). There are 17 residues in the CDR3. V was pared by 5 bases and J by 8 bases, with 18 bases of the junction left unmatched. Based on the CDR3 plus reference TRBV7-9 and TRBJ2-1, the full variable domain is DTGVSQNPRHKITKRGQNVTFRCDPISEHNRLYWYRQTLGQGPEFLTYFQNEAQLEKSRLLSDRFSAERPKGSFSTLEIQRTEQGDSAMYLCASSPRWAGEFVDEQFFGPGTRLTVL.

The chain employs TRBV4-2 and TRBJ2-3, with D maybe TRBD1 (5 bases). Between the trimmed V and J ends, which lost 9 bases and 0 bases, there was a span of 13 bases. This CDR3 comprises 14 residues. Per germline, CDR1 LGHNA and CDR2 YNFKEQ. CDR3 region: CASGAFQSTDTQYF. The DNA for the CDR3 is TGTGCCAGTGGGGCCTTCCAGAGCACAGATACGCAGTATTTT.

The genes are TRBV7-9 and TRBJ2-3; 9 bases map to TRBD2. The CDR3 has 17 residues. The V gene's germline CDR1 is SEHNR and CDR2 FQNEAQ (reference sequence). V trimming: 5 bases; J trimming: 1 base; junction bases outside the gene matches: 10. The CDR3 sequence: CASSKGASGDRTDTQYF. The CDR3 region has the DNA TGTGCCAGCAGCAAAGGGGCTAGCGGGGACCGCACAGATACGCAGTATTTT.

The chain combines TRBV5-1 with TRBJ1-4; possibly TRBD1 for D (6 bases). Germline V gene sequence: CDR1 SGHRS, CDR2 YFSETQ. Trimming cost V 0 bases and J 7 bases, with 13 bases left between them. There are 15 residues in the CDR3. The CDR3 loop reads CASSLEGGRGEKLFF. The CDR3 DNA reads as TGCGCCAGCAGCTTGGAAGGGGGTCGAGGTGAAAAACTGTTTTTT.

This clone occurred once. The J gene is TRBJ2-5, the V gene TRBV9, with 16 bases aligning to TRBD2. CDR3 length: 17 residues. Losses at the gene ends were 2 bases for V and 5 bases for J; bases not matched to a gene: 6. Germline assignment: CDR1 SGDLS and CDR2 YYNGEE. The chain's CDR3 is CASSVGTSGGAAETQYF. DNA of the CDR3: TGTGCCAGCAGCGTCGGGACTAGCGGGGGGGCCGCGGAGACCCAGTACTTC.

The chain uses TRBV5-6 and TRBJ2-1, with TRBD2 matching 8 bases. The germline V gene encodes CDR1 SGHDT and CDR2 YYEEEE. This CDR3 has 17 residues. Losses at the gene ends were 4 bases for V and 3 bases for J; bases not matched to a gene: 12. The CDR3 reads CASSRHGSAGGYNEQFF. The CDR3 DNA reads as TGTGCCAGCAGCCGTCACGGGTCGGCGGGGGGCTACAATGAGCAGTTCTTC.

CDR3 amino acids: CASSLAWTGEAGELFF. CDR3 DNA sequence: TGTGCCAGCAGCTTAGCGTGGACAGGGGAGGCCGGGGAGCTGTTTTTT. This chain joins TRBV7-9 and TRBJ2-2, with TRBD1 matching over 9 bases. J was trimmed by 6 bases and V by 0 bases; bases with no gene match: 5. CDR1 and CDR2 (germline): SEHNR, FQNEAQ (reference sequence). The CDR3 contains 16 residues.

The genes are TRBV30 and TRBJ1-1, with D hard to call. Germline CDR1 GTSNPN, CDR2 SVGIG (reference sequence). The CDR3 loop spans 15 amino acids. Trimming took 0 bases from V and 6 from J, leaving 17 bases between them. CDR3 DNA: TGTGCCTGGAGTGTATCAAATCCTCCTGGGGCTGAAGCTTTCTTT. Translation: CAWSVSNPPGAEAFF.

This sequence joins TRBV11-3 and TRBJ1-1; D is uncertain. CDR3 length: 13 amino acids. The V gene's germline CDR1 is SGHNT and CDR2 YENEEA. V was pared by 0 bases and J by 3 bases, with 5 bases between. CDR3 in DNA: TGTGCCAGCAGCTTAGAACTTTACACTGAAGCTTTCTTT. Its protein is CASSLELYTEAFF.

This clone appeared once. This chain links TRBV7-9 with TRBJ1-1; D is uncertain. Between the trimmed V and J ends, which lost 5 bases and 7 bases, there was a span of 20 bases. The length of the CDR3 is 15 residues. Germline lookup yields CDR1 SEHNR and CDR2 FQNEAQ (reference sequence). The CDR3 DNA reads as TGTGCCAGCAGCCCACGGGCACAGATCATGGATGAAGCTTTCTTT. Amino acids: CASSPRAQIMDEAFF.

The V call is TRBV19, the J call TRBJ2-7; the D gene is possibly TRBD1 (6 bases). The CDR3 has 12 residues. Germline V gene data show CDR1 as LNHDA and CDR2 as SQIVND (reference sequence). V gave up 5 bases and J gave up 3 bases, with 8 bases separating them. CDR3 DNA sequence: TGTGCCAGTAGTTCGACAGGCTACGAGCAGTACTTC. Residues: CASSSTGYEQYF. The variable domain in full, completed from reference TRBV19 and TRBJ2-7, reads DGGITQSPKYLFRKEGQNVTLSCEQNLNHDAMYWYRQDPGQGLRLIYYSQIVNDFQKGDIAEGYSVSREKKESFPLTVTSAQKNPTAFYLCASSSTGYEQYFGPGTRLTVT.

The rearrangement joins TRBV30 to TRBJ1-6; D is uncertain. This CDR3 has 15 residues. Trimming removed 0 bases at V and 7 bases at J, with 13 bases between. Germline values: CDR1 GTSNPN, CDR2 SVGIG (reference sequence). CDR3 sequence reads: CAWSVPSSGNSPLHF. As DNA, the CDR3 is TGTGCCTGGAGTGTACCGTCCAGTGGGAATTCACCCCTCCACTTT.

The CDR3 region is CASSRTPRGEDTQYF. CDR3 sequence (DNA): TGTGCCAGCAGTAGGACTCCCCGAGGAGAAGATACGCAGTATTTT. V gene TRBV13 combines with J gene TRBJ2-3, with a weak D call TRBD2 (5 bases). This CDR3 region has 15 residues. V gave up 6 bases and J gave up 5 bases, with 18 bases separating them. CDR1 and CDR2 (germline): PRHDT, FYEKMQ (reference sequence).

The chain combines TRBV9 with TRBJ2-3, with 7 bases that match TRBD2. The CDR3 consists of 14 residues. CDR1 is SGDLS and CDR2 is YYNGEE in the germline V gene. With 3 bases clipped from V and 2 bases from J, the junction kept 3 bases outside the gene matches. The CDR3 coding sequence is TGTGCCAGCAGCGCCGGGACTATCACAGATACGCAGTATTTT. Its protein product is CASSAGTITDTQYF. Supplemented by reference TRBV9 and TRBJ2-3, the full variable domain reads DSGVTQTPKHLITATGQRVTLRCSPRSGDLSVYWYQQSLDQGLQFLIQYYNGEERAKGNILERFSAQQFPDLHSELNLSSLELGDSALYFCASSAGTITDTQYFGPGTRLTVL.

This chain links TRBV15 with TRBJ1-1; maybe TRBD1 (5 bases). Trimming pared 3 bases from V and 7 bases from J, leaving 12 bases between. Looked up from germline, CDR1 is LNHNV and CDR2 is YYDKDF (reference sequence). This CDR3 has 13 amino acids. The CDR3: CATSSRFTGEAFF. DNA for the CDR3: TGTGCCACCAGCAGTAGGTTTACAGGTGAAGCTTTCTTT.

The CDR3, as DNA: TGTGCCAGCAGCCCCCGGGAACTCCAAGAGACCCAGTACTTC. Amino acid sequence: CASSPRELQETQYF. The V gene is TRBV5-6, the J gene TRBJ2-5; tentative D call: TRBD2 (5 bases). Trimming shortened V by 4 bases and J by 1 base, and 11 bases separated the two germline ends. The CDR3 runs 14 residues. The germline V gene encodes CDR1 SGHDT and CDR2 YYEEEE. Supplemented by reference TRBV5-6 and TRBJ2-5, the full variable domain reads DAGVTQSPTHLIKTRGQQVTLRCSPKSGHDTVSWYQQALGQGPQFIFQYYEEEERQRGNFPDRFSGHQFPNYSSELNVNALLLGDSALYLCASSPRELQETQYFGPGTRLLVL.

The chain links TRBV7-8 to TRBJ2-3; D gene uncertain. The CDR3 spans 17 residues. Germline values: CDR1 SGHVS, CDR2 FQNEAQ. Trimming removed 2 bases at V and 0 bases at J, with 15 bases between. CDR3 sequence: CASSLIMAPLSTDTQYF. The CDR3 DNA follows: TGTGCCAGCAGCTTAATAATGGCACCCCTGAGCACAGATACGCAGTATTTT.